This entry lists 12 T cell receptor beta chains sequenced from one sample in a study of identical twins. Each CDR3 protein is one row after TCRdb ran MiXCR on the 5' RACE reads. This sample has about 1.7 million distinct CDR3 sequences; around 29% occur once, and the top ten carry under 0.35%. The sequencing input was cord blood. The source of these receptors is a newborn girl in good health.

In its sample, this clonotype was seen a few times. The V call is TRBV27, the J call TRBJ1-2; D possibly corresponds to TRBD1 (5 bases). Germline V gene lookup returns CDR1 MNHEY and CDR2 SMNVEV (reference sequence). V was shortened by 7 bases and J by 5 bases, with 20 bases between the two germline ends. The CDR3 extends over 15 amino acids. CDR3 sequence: CASMPVGVLRYGYTF. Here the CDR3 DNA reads TGTGCCAGCATGCCTGTGGGGGTCCTTCGGTATGGCTACACCTTC.

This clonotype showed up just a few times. Here the CDR3 reads CASSQPTRSAGELFF. The CDR3 bases are TGCGCCAGCAGCCAGCCCACTAGATCGGCCGGGGAGCTGTTTTTT. The V gene is TRBV4-1, the J gene TRBJ2-2; tentative D call: TRBD2 (5 bases). V was cut by 3 bases and J by 6 bases, with 14 bases left in between. There are 15 residues in the CDR3. Germline V lookup: CDR1 MGHRA, CDR2 YSYEKL.

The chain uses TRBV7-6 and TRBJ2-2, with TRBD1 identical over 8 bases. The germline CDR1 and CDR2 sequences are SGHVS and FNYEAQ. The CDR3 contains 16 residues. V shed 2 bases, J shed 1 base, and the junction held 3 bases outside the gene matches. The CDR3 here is CASSLPGQGNTGELFF. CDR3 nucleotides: TGTGCCAGCAGCTTACCAGGACAGGGGAACACCGGGGAGCTGTTTTTT.

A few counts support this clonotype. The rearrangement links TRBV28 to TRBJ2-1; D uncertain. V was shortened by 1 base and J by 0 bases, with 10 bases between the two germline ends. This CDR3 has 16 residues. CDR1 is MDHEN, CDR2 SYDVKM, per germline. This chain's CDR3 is CASSLFGSNSYNEQFF. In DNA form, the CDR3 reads TGTGCCAGCAGTTTATTTGGTAGCAACTCCTACAATGAGCAGTTCTTC. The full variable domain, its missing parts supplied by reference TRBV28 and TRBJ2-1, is DVKVTQSSRYLVKRTGEKVFLECVQDMDHENMFWYRQDPGLGLRLIYFSYDVKMKEKGDIPEGYSVSREKKERFSLILESASTNQTSMYLCASSLFGSNSYNEQFFGPGTRLTVL.

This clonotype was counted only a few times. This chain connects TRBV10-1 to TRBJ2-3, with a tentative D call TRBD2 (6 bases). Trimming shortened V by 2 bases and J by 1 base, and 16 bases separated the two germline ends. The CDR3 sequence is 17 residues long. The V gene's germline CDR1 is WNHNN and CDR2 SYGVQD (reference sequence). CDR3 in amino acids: CASSEDSIWDCTDTQYF. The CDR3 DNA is TGCGCCAGCAGTGAGGACAGCATCTGGGACTGCACAGATACGCAGTATTTT.

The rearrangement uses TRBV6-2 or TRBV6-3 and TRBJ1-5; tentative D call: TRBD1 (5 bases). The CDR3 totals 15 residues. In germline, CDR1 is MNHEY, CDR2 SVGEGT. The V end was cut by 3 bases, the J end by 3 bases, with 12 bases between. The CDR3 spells CASSYKLGHNQPQHF. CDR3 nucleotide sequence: TGTGCCAGCAGTTATAAGTTGGGGCACAATCAGCCCCAGCATTTT.

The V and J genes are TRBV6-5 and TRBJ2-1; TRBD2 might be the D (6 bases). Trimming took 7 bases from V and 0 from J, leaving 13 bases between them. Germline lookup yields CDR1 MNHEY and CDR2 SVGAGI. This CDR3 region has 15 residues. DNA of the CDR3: TGTGCCAGCACTCCAGCGGGTAGCTCCTACAATGAGCAGTTCTTC. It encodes CASTPAGSSYNEQFF.

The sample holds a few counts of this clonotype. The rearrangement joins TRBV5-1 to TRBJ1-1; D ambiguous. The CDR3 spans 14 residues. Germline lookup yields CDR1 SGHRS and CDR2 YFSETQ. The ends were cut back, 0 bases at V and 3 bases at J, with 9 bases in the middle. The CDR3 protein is CASSLVTTDTEAFF. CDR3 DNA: TGCGCCAGCAGCTTGGTAACCACGGACACTGAAGCTTTCTTT.

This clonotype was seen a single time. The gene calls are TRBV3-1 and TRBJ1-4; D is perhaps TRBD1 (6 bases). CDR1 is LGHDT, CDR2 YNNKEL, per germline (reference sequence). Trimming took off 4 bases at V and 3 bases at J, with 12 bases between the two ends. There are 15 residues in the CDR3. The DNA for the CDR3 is TGTGCCAGCAGCCGGGACATAACTTCTAATGAAAAACTGTTTTTT. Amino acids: CASSRDITSNEKLFF.

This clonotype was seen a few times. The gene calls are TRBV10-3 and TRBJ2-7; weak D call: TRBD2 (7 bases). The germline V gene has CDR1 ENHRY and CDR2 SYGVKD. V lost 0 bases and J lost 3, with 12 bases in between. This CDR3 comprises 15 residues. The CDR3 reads CAISESGGGFYEQYF. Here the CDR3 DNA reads TGTGCCATCAGTGAGTCGGGGGGGGGCTTCTACGAGCAGTACTTC.

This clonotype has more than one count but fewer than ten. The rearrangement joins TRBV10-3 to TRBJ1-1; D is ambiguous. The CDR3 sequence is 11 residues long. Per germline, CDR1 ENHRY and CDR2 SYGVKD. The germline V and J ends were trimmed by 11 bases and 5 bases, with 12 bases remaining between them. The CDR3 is CAARGGTEAFF. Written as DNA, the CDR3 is TGTGCCGCTCGGGGTGGGACTGAAGCTTTCTTT.

The CDR3 region has the DNA TGTGCCAGCAGCTTGAGGCAGGGGCCGCCCCAGCATTTT. This translates into CASSLRQGPPQHF. The chain uses TRBV7-2 and TRBJ1-5, with D perhaps TRBD1 (6 bases). Germline-derived CDR1 and CDR2 are SGHTA and FQGNSA. Between the trimmed V and J ends, which lost 3 bases and 9 bases, there was a span of 12 bases. This CDR3 is built from 13 residues.